The 14 T cell receptor beta chains below all came from one sample that was sequenced in a study of graft-versus-host responses after intestinal transplantation. Some clones are missing from TCRdb's copy, which holds only in-frame ones; the method was immunoSEQ multiplex PCR. The sample lists 85,000 to 95,000 clones, about 93% occurring once. These receptors' targets are unknown. This material consisted of unstimulated CD8+ T cells sorted from spleen or lymph node cells, taken before intestinal transplant. Receptors were obtained from a human donor who received an intestinal transplant.

The gene calls are TRBV10-3 and TRBJ1-2; unclear D gene. In germline, CDR1 is ENHRY, CDR2 SYGVKD. V dropped 3 bases and J dropped 0 bases, with 8 bases sitting between them. The CDR3 is 14 residues long. CDR3 sequence (DNA): TGTGCCATCAGTGACGGGGTGTCTAACTATGGCTACACCTTC. This encodes CAISDGVSNYGYTF.

This clone came up once. The V gene is TRBV6-6, the J gene TRBJ2-7; 9 positions match TRBD2. The CDR3 totals 16 residues. CDR1 and CDR2 (germline): MNHNY, SVGAGI (reference sequence). J gave up 2 bases and V 0 bases, and 5 bases lay outside the gene matches. DNA for the CDR3: TGTGCCAGCAGTTACTCCCCGGCGGGGGGGGCCTACGAGCAGTACTTC. It specifies CASSYSPAGGAYEQYF.

This chain uses TRBV4-3 with TRBJ2-3; 7 bases line up with TRBD2. This CDR3 has 16 amino acids. The ends lost 0 bases at V and 3 bases at J; junction bases unmatched: 6. CDR1 is LGHNA, CDR2 YSLEER, per germline. The CDR3 is CASSQDAGEGTDTQYF. The CDR3 nucleotides are TGCGCCAGCAGCCAAGACGCGGGGGAGGGGACAGATACGCAGTATTTT.

This chain links TRBV5-1 with TRBJ2-7; TRBD1 matches 7 bases. The CDR3 contains 17 residues. Germline V gives CDR1 SGHRS, CDR2 YFSETQ. J was trimmed by 5 bases and V by 4 bases; bases with no gene match: 18. CDR3 amino acids: CASSLEGAVTGAHEQYF. CDR3 coding DNA: TGCGCCAGCAGCCTTGAGGGTGCGGTAACAGGGGCGCACGAGCAGTACTTC.

The chain uses TRBV30 and TRBJ2-7; a possible D gene is TRBD1 (5 bases). Germline assignment: CDR1 GTSNPN and CDR2 SVGIG (reference sequence). Trimming left V 2 bases short and J 0 bases short, with 8 bases between. The CDR3 sequence is 13 residues long. Written as DNA, the CDR3 is TGTGCCTGGAGTTCTGACAGCTCCTACGAGCAGTACTTC. This translates into CAWSSDSSYEQYF.

This chain uses TRBV4-3 with TRBJ2-3; D gene ambiguous. V lost 0 bases and J lost 6, with 7 bases in between. Germline V lookup: CDR1 LGHNA, CDR2 YSLEER. This CDR3 has 13 amino acids. DNA for the CDR3: TGCGCCAGCAGCCAAGAGGCCTGGGATACGCAGTATTTT. The encoded protein is CASSQEAWDTQYF.

This clone was detected a few times. This CDR3 is CASSPINTEAFF. The CDR3 nucleotides are TGTGCCAGCAGCCCCATTAACACTGAAGCTTTCTTT. The V call is TRBV7-6, the J call TRBJ1-1, with unresolved D. This CDR3 spans 12 amino acids. Germline CDR1 and CDR2: SGHVS and FNYEAQ. Trimming took off 5 bases at V and 2 bases at J, with 6 bases between the two ends.

The V call is TRBV27, the J call TRBJ1-3, with TRBD1 matching 8 bases. The trim removed 5 bases at V and 4 bases at J, leaving 4 bases unmatched. The CDR3 length is 14 residues. CDR1 is MNHEY and CDR2 is SMNVEV in the germline V gene (reference sequence). The CDR3 reads CASSEQGGGNTIYF. CDR3 sequence (DNA): TGTGCCAGCAGTGAACAGGGGGGCGGAAACACCATATATTTT.

This sequence joins TRBV5-4 and TRBJ1-2; TRBD1 aligns across 7 bases. Losses at the gene ends were 6 bases for V and 8 bases for J; bases not matched to a gene: 10. Germline CDR1 is SGHNT and CDR2 is YYREEE (reference sequence). The CDR3 has 13 residues. The CDR3 sequence: CASNNRGWEGYTF. The CDR3 DNA reads TGTGCCAGCAATAACAGGGGTTGGGAGGGCTACACCTTC.

V gene TRBV2 combines with J gene TRBJ1-2, with 10 nucleotides matching TRBD1. Germline CDR1 and CDR2: SNHLY and FYNNEI. V was clipped by 5 bases and J by 3 bases; unmatched bases: 9. The CDR3 consists of 16 residues. CDR3 coding DNA: TGTGCCAGCAGTCCTACCTCGACAGGGGGCGACTATGGCTACACCTTC. Protein sequence: CASSPTSTGGDYGYTF.

The chain carries TRBV6-5 and TRBJ1-2; 11 bases align to TRBD1. V gave up 5 bases and J gave up 3 bases; unmatched junction bases: 5. Germline V CDR1 and CDR2: MNHEY, SVGAGI. This CDR3 spans 15 amino acids. CDR3 protein: CASSPGQGVDYGYTF. The CDR3 region has the DNA TGTGCCAGCAGTCCGGGACAGGGGGTTGACTATGGCTACACCTTC.

The chain couples TRBV4-1 to TRBJ1-5; a weak D match, TRBD1 (6 bases). The CDR3 totals 13 residues. The V gene lost 4 bases and the J gene lost 3 bases, with 7 bases spanning the gap. CDR1 and CDR2 from the germline V gene are MGHRA and YSYEKL. Written as DNA, the CDR3 is TGCGCCAGCAGCCGGGACATCAATCAGCCCCAGCATTTT. This sequence encodes CASSRDINQPQHF.

J is TRBJ2-3 and V is TRBV18, with TRBD1 as a possible D gene (6 bases). CDR1 and CDR2 from the germline V gene are KGHSH and LQKENI. CDR3 length equals 16 residues. V lost 5 bases and J lost 2, with 17 bases in between. The CDR3 sequence is CASSAGQILNTDTQYF. The CDR3 DNA reads as TGTGCCAGCTCAGCCGGACAGATCCTTAACACAGATACGCAGTATTTT.

The CDR3 spells CASSTFQGNYGYTF. Written as DNA, the CDR3 is TGTGCCAGCAGTACCTTCCAGGGGAACTATGGCTACACCTTC. The chain employs TRBV6-1 and TRBJ1-2, with D perhaps TRBD1 (6 bases). The CDR3 extends over 14 amino acids. V was pared by 5 bases and J by 2 bases, with 12 bases between. CDR1 and CDR2 (germline): MNHNS, SASEGT.